The 3 T cell receptor beta chains below were found in one sample sequenced in a study of T cells in Graves' hyperthyroidism and ophthalmopathy. Using RNA transcripts as the source, TCR beta CDR3 regions were amplified. When the TCR CDR3 underwent first-round RT-PCR, the HTBI primer set was used. MiXCR, applied by TCRdb to the multiplex PCR reads, yields one record per CDR3 protein. This table holds about 380,000 distinct CDR3 sequences, roughly 15% found once. The sequenced sample was blood. These receptors originate from a woman under 40 with Graves' ophthalmopathy.

This clonotype has a handful of counts. The chain recombines TRBV24-1 with TRBJ2-3; 7 nucleotides agree with TRBD1. Germline CDR1 KGHDR, CDR2 SFDVKD. The J segment lost 4 bases and the V segment lost 5 bases, leaving 5 bases of the junction unmatched. CDR3 length: 14 residues. CDR3: CATSGQGVSDTQYF. CDR3 in DNA: TGTGCCACCAGTGGGCAGGGGGTATCAGATACGCAGTATTTT.

This clonotype was found many times. The genes are TRBV3-1 and TRBJ2-5; D is undetermined. V was cut by 5 bases and J by 0 bases, with 13 bases left in between. The CDR3 is 15 amino acids. The germline V gene encodes CDR1 LGHDT and CDR2 YNNKEL (reference sequence). CDR3 loop: CASSAIASYQETQYF. DNA of the CDR3: TGTGCCAGCAGCGCCATAGCCAGCTACCAAGAGACCCAGTACTTC.

This clonotype was detected ten times or more. V is TRBV12-3 or TRBV12-4 and J is TRBJ1-1, with D uncertain. The CDR3 extends over 11 amino acids. The V end lost 6 bases, the J end lost 8 bases, and 10 bases lay between the germline ends. For the CDR3, the DNA is TGTGCCAGCAGGCTTGCAGGAGAAGCTTTCTTT. Encoded protein: CASRLAGEAFF.